This T cell receptor beta chain is drawn from a study of T cells after yellow fever vaccination. Conversion of TCR transcripts into cDNA relied on 5'RACE template switching, which added a universal primer site and UMIs. One entry per CDR3 protein, called by TCRdb with MiXCR from the 5' RACE reads. The sample records about 350,000 distinct CDR3 sequences, around 12% being singletons. The table lists this clonotype with a few counts. Antigen: not known. CDR1 is LGHDT, CDR2 YNNKEL, per germline (reference sequence). This CDR3 comprises 14 residues. Unmatched junction bases numbered 6, after V lost 5 bases and J lost 9 bases. General study results and limits: Most primary-vaccination clones recurred post-booster (more than 95% CD4, roughly 87% CD8). Only a minor proportion of clonotypes was detected across both CD4 and CD8 compartments. Compared with primary, the secondary response was weaker and peaked at day 5, not 15.

This clonotype originated in a man between 18 and 29 years old who received the YFV17D yellow fever vaccine. The chain is built from TRBV3-1 and TRBJ2-3; 12 bases match TRBD2. This specimen consisted of CD4+ T cells sorted from PBMCs, obtained 15 days after the yellow fever booster vaccination. The CDR3 DNA sequence: TGTGCCAGCAGCTCTAGCGGGGGGGCAGGAACGCAGTATTTT. It encodes CASSSSGGAGTQYF.